This T cell receptor beta chain was captured in a study of blood T cell repertoires in COVID-19 (dated by TCRdb to between 2020 and 2021). Some background on the complete study: The collaborator samples originated in the United States, Italy and Spain and spanned the acute and convalescent phases of COVID-19. The material from the prospective study consisted of cDNA or gDNA derived from T cells, B-cell-depleted T cells, or PBMCs. A freely available public database, intended as a resource for researchers studying the immune response to SARS-CoV-2, is where the repertoires were released. Subjects who had been exposed to COVID-19, were actively infected with it, or had recovered from it provided the deeply sampled blood TCRbeta repertoires that made up the dataset. HLA class I and class II types, where available, came from metadata supplied by the sample provider rather than from assay-based typing. The samples were drawn from two sources: the first 160 participants of the ongoing ImmuneRACE study, and 1,000 to 1,500 subjects contributed by 6 global collaborators. The sample metadata nearly always contained a de-identified subject ID, COVID-19 status, age in years and sex. Overall study results and their limits: The amount of clinical and demographic metadata varied by source and participant and was provided uncurated.

As regards this clone: It has no known antigen specificity. No per-base quality is available; no much larger clone lies one base away.

The immunoSEQ Assay, a bias-controlled multiplex PCR, was used to amplify TCRbeta CDR3 regions from genomic DNA. In the authors' own workflow: Within the assay, amplification of reference gene primers was used to estimate how many nucleated cells each sample contained. To quantify the absolute abundance of each unique TCRbeta CDR3 rearrangement, sequence reads were collapsed and filtered. For each sample, productive Simpson clonality was calculated by taking the square root of Simpson's diversity index across productive rearrangements. TCRdb mirrors the immuneACCESS table, restricted to in-frame sequences. Some clones are absent from its copies; in checked studies, under half trace to an unresolved V gene, and the reason for the others is unknown. V and J calls and clone size come straight from that table; D and trimming were deduced from the DNA. The sample table lists under 200,000 clones, approximately 86% of them with a count of one. Of the sample, around 5.5% falls within the top ten clones.

Participants in the prospective study were enrolled through a virtual design, were aged about 18 to 90 years, and lived in under 25 United States geographic areas. In the prospective study, participants were assigned to cohorts based on the clinical history participants reported in a screening survey and a study questionnaire. Mobile phlebotomists in the prospective study collected whole blood, serum and a nasopharyngeal or oropharyngeal swab from every participant. Additional blood draws and questionnaires over an approximately 2-month period could optionally be provided by prospective study participants. Prospective study blood samples were shipped either frozen or at room temperature before DNA extraction. This sequence originates from a woman aged 55-69 years with acute COVID-19. The sample was PBMCs or T cells enriched from blood (not recorded which).

Here is the DNA: TGTGCCACCAGTGATTGGGACTTCACTGAAGCTTTCTTT. Its amino acids are CATSDWDFTEAFF. Here the chain combines TRBV24-1 and TRBJ1-1; matching of 5 bases hints at TRBD1 as the D gene. Cut back by 2 bases and 4 bases, the V and J ends lie 7 bases apart. The CDR3 numbers 13 residues from cysteine through phenylalanine. CDR3 DNA only is kept here, 39 bases in frame from base 1. Reading the germline V gene gives CDR1 KGHDR and CDR2 SFDVKD.